This T cell receptor (beta chain) is from a study of blood T cell repertoires in COVID-19. Concerning this clone: Other DNA sequences in this sample translate to the same CDR3.

Method: immunoSEQ multiplex PCR; TCRdb's copy keeps in-frame clones and lacks some. Of approximately 150,000 clones in the sample, approximately 80% were seen once. Germline V CDR1 and CDR2: MDHEN, SYDVKM. Deletions cut 2 bases from V and 8 bases from J, with 6 bases between. The CDR3 contains 11 residues. V and J are TRBV28 and TRBJ1-1; tentative D call: TRBD1 (6 bases). The sequence came from a man aged 50 or older in a cohort exposed to, infected with or recovered from COVID-19 (not recorded which). Sequenced material: PBMCs or T cells enriched from blood (not recorded which). The CDR3 DNA sequence: TGTGCCAGCAGTTTAAGGGGGGAAGCTTTCTTT. Its translation: CASSLRGEAFF.